This T cell receptor beta chain was observed in a study of T-cell reconstitution after alpha-beta-depleted transplantation in children. Researchers prepared the TCRbeta library using unique molecular identifiers, the study reports. TCRdb reprocessed the PCR reads via MiXCR and lists one record per CDR3 protein. The data show over 90,000 distinct CDR3 sequences, 6% to 9% seen once. This clonotype showed up just once. The source is a boy aged 2 to 10 with acute lymphoblastic leukemia, due to receive a stem cell transplant. This specimen was PBMCs, taken before TCRalphabeta/CD19-depleted stem cell transplant.

The chain's CDR3 is CASSLQITDTQYF. The CDR3 DNA is TGTGCCAGCAGCCTTCAAATTACAGATACGCAGTATTTT. The chain employs TRBV5-4 and TRBJ2-3; D is undetermined. The CDR3 is 13 residues long. The germline CDR1 and CDR2 sequences are SGHNT and YYREEE (reference sequence). The ends were cut back, 4 bases at V and 3 bases at J, with 9 bases in the middle.